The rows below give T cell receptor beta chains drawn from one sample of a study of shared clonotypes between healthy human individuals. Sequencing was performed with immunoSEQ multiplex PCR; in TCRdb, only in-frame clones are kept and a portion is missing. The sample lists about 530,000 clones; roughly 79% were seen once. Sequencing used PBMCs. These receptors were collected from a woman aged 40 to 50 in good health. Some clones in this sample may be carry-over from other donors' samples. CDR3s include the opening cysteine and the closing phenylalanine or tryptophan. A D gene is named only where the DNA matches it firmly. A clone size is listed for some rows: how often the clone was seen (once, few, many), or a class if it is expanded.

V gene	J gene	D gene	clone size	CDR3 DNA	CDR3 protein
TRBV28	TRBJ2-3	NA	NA	TGTGCCAGCAGTCCGTATACAGCCACAGATACGCAGTATTTT	CASSPYTATDTQYF
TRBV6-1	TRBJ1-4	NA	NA	TGTGCCAGCAGTCGAACCGATGCAACTAATGAAAAACTGTTTTTT	CASSRTDATNEKLFF
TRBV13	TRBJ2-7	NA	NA	TGTGCCAGCACCCTCAGGGGCTCTCGGTACGAGCAGTACTTC	CASTLRGSRYEQYF
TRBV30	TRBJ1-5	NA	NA	TGTGCCTGGACTTTTGGCCCCAATCAGCCCCAGCATTTT	CAWTFGPNQPQHF
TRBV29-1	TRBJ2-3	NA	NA	TGCAGCGTTGAAGGTCGGATCACAAGACAGCACAGTAGCACAGATACGCAGTATTTT	CSVEGRITRQHSSTDTQYF
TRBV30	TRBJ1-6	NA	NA	TGTGCCTGGACCGTGGGGAGGGATTCACCCCTCCACTTT	CAWTVGRDSPLHF
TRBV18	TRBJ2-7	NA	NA	TGTGCCAGCTCACCCTCGGGCCAGCAAGCCTACGAGCAGTACTTC	CASSPSGQQAYEQYF
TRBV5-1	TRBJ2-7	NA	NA	TGCGCCAGCAGCTTGCCCCTACAGGGAAGCTACGAGCAGTACTTC	CASSLPLQGSYEQYF
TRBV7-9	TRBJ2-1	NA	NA	TGTGCCAGCAGCTCCCGAGATTACAATGAGCAGTTCTTC	CASSSRDYNEQFF
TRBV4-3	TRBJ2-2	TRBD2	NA	TGCGCCAGCAGCCTTCTAGCGGGAGATCATGCCGGGGAGCTGTTTTTT	CASSLLAGDHAGELFF
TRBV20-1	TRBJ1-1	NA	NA	TGCAGTGCTAGTAAATCCTTTGAAGCTTTCTTT	CSASKSFEAFF
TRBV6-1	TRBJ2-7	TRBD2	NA	TGTGCCAGCAGTGAAGTAGGACTAGCGTTAAACGAGCAGTACTTC	CASSEVGLALNEQYF
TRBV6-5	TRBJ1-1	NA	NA	TGTGCCAGCAGTTACAGGGCGGATTCAGGGTCTGAAGCTTTCTTT	CASSYRADSGSEAFF
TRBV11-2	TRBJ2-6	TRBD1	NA	TGTGCCAGCAGCTTAGAGGGGGGACAGGGGGCTGGGGCCAACGTCCTGACTTTC	CASSLEGGQGAGANVLTF
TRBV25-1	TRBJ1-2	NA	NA	TGTGCCAGCGGGGGCGGTCCAGCGGATGGCTACACCTTC	CASGGGPADGYTF
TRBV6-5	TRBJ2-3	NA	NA	TGTGCCAGCAGTTCCCCTAGGGTAGCGACAGATACGCAGTATTTT	CASSSPRVATDTQYF
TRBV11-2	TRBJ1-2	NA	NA	TGTGCCAGCAGCTCCGAGTTGGGAGACGGCTACACCTTC	CASSSELGDGYTF
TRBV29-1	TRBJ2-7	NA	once	TGCAGCGTTGTTGGCGTATACGAGCAGTACTTC	CSVVGVYEQYF
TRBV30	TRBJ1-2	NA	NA	TGTGCCTGGTGTCCTGACATACTCTTTAACTATGGCTACACCTTC	CAWCPDILFNYGYTF
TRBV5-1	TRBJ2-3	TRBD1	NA	TGCGCCAGCGGACAGGGGGCTAGTTATACGCAGTATTTT	CASGQGASYTQYF
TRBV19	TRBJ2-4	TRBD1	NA	TGTGCCAGTAGTATCACAGGGGCCCAAAACATTCAGTACTTC	CASSITGAQNIQYF
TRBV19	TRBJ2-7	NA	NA	TGTGCCAGTAGTATAACAGGCTCCTACGAGCAGTACTTC	CASSITGSYEQYF
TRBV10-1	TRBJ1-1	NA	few	TGCGCCAGCAGTGATGAAGACACTGAAGCTTTCTTT	CASSDEDTEAFF
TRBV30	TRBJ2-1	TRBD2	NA	TGTGCCTGGAGTGTGGGACTAGCGGGAACGGGTGAGCAGTTCTTC	CAWSVGLAGTGEQFF
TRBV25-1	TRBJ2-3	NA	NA	TGTGCCAGCAGTTCCAGGGGCACAGATATGCAGTATTTT	CASSSRGTDMQYF
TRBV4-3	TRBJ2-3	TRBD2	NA	TGCGCCAGCAGCCAACCTCCTCGGGGAGCGGGAGGGGCAGATACGCAGTATTTT	CASSQPPRGAGGADTQYF
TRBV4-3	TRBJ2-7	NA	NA	TGCGCCAGCAGCCAAGGGATAGATACCTACGAGCAGTACTTC	CASSQGIDTYEQYF
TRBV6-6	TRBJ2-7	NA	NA	TGTGCCAGCAGTTTCGGGACGGAAGCCTACGAGCAGTACTTC	CASSFGTEAYEQYF
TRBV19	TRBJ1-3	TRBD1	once	TGTGCCAGTGGGGACAGGGCAGAATCGGTCGGAAACACCATATATTTT	CASGDRAESVGNTIYF
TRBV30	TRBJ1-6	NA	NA	TGTGCCTGGACGGCCAGAGATAATTCACCCCTCCACTTT	CAWTARDNSPLHF
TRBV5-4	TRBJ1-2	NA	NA	TGTGCCAGCAGCACCGACAGCTATGGCTACACCTTC	CASSTDSYGYTF
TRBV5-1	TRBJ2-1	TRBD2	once	TGCGCCAGCAGCTTGGAACGCCGGTCGGGGGGAAATGAGCAGTTCTTC	CASSLERRSGGNEQFF
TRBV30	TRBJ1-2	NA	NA	TGTGCCTGGAGTGTAACGTTGGGACATGGCTACACCTTC	CAWSVTLGHGYTF
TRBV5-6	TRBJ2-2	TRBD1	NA	TGTGCCAGCAGCTTCACCGGACAGGCTAACACCGGGGAGCTGTTTTTT	CASSFTGQANTGELFF
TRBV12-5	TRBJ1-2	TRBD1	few	TGTGCTAGTGGTTTCGACAGGGGATTTCATGGCTACACCTTC	CASGFDRGFHGYTF
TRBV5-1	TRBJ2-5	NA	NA	TGCGCCAGCAACTCCGGGGCAGGCCAAGAGACCCAGTACTTC	CASNSGAGQETQYF
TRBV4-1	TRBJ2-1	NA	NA	TGCGCCAGCAGCCACCACAATGAGCAGTTCTTC	CASSHHNEQFF
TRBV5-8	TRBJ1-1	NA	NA	TGTGCCAGCAGCCGGCGGGGGGGATCGGGCACTGAAGCTTTCTTT	CASSRRGGSGTEAFF
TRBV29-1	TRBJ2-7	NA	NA	TGCAGCGTTGAAGTTTTAGTTAGCGTAAGCTCCTACGAGCAGTACTTC	CSVEVLVSVSSYEQYF
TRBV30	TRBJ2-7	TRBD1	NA	TGTGCCTGGAGTCAAGGGGCAGGGGGCTACGAGCAGTACTTC	CAWSQGAGGYEQYF
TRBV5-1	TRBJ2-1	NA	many	TGCGCCAGCAGCTGGGACCTTACCTCCTACAATGAGCAGTTCTTC	CASSWDLTSYNEQFF
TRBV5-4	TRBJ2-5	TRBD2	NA	TGTGCCAGCGCGACTAGCGGGAAGGCAGGAGAGACCCAGTACTTC	CASATSGKAGETQYF
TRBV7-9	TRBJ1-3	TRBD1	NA	TGTGCCAGCAGCTCTCCGTCGACAGGGTCTGGAAACACCATATATTTT	CASSSPSTGSGNTIYF
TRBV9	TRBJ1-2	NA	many	TGTGCCAGCAGCGCGTACCAGGGTAGCGATGGCTACACCTTC	CASSAYQGSDGYTF
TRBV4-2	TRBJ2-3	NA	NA	TGTGCCAGCAGCCAAGAGAAGGTAGGAGATACGCAGTATTTT	CASSQEKVGDTQYF